The 5 T cell receptor beta chains listed next were all sequenced from one sample in a study of T cell responses to AZD1222 COVID-19 vaccine. Sequencing used immunoSEQ multiplex PCR; TCRdb keeps in-frame clones, though not all of them. The table lists 180,000 or so clones, around 94% of them singletons. Material: peripheral blood, obtained on day 0 of AZD1222 vaccination. The receptors originated from an adult in good health.

The gene calls are TRBV21-1 and TRBJ2-7; the table names TRBD1, a call not compared with the DNA. TRBV21-1 is a listed pseudogene. This CDR3 contains 13 residues. The CDR3 DNA reads TGTGCCAGCAGGGGTGACATAGGCTACGAGCAGTACTTC. This gives the protein CASRGDIGYEQYF.

A single count supports this clone. This sequence joins TRBV15 and TRBJ1-1; no clear D. The V and J ends lost 0 bases and 4 bases respectively, with 3 bases between them. CDR3 length equals 12 residues. Germline CDR1 and CDR2: LNHNV and YYDKDF (reference sequence). The CDR3 DNA reads as TGTGCCACCAGCAGAGATCGCACTGAAGCTTTCTTT. As protein: CATSRDRTEAFF.

The V call is TRBV5-4, the J call TRBJ2-6, with unresolved D. The CDR3 contains 16 residues. The germline CDR1 and CDR2 sequences are SGHNT and YYREEE (reference sequence). With 0 bases removed from V and 2 bases from J, the gap between germline ends came to 9 bases. CDR3 DNA sequence: TGTGCCAGCAGCTTGGCCGGGTTGCCTGGGGCCAACGTCCTGACTTTC. Protein sequence: CASSLAGLPGANVLTF.

The CDR3 protein is CATSSDFALGGYTF. The CDR3 DNA reads as TGTGCCACCAGCAGCGACTTCGCCCTGGGAGGCTACACCTTC. The chain employs TRBV15 and TRBJ1-2; D not resolved. V lost 3 bases, J lost 8 bases, and 16 bases lay in between. CDR1 is LNHNV and CDR2 is YYDKDF in the germline V gene (reference sequence). The CDR3 sequence is 14 residues long.

CDR3 sequence: CASSFGTGKETQYF. The CDR3 DNA is TGTGCCAGCAGCTTCGGGACAGGGAAGGAGACCCAGTACTTC. The V gene is TRBV7-9, the J gene TRBJ2-5, with TRBD1 identical over 9 bases. This CDR3 region has 14 residues. J gave up 5 bases and V 3 bases, and 4 bases lay outside the gene matches. From germline, CDR1 is SEHNR and CDR2 FQNEAQ (reference sequence).